One sample yielded the 18 T cell receptor beta chains listed below, sequenced in a study of blood T cells in healthy people across ages. A second PCR of 7 to 11 cycles used a sample-barcoded 5' primer and a J-beta primer mix. MiXCR, run by TCRdb on the 5' RACE reads, gives a single entry per CDR3 protein. The table includes about 570,000 distinct CDR3 sequences, about 28% detected once. This sample also appeared in a second study, on T cells of mothers and their children.

Sequenced input: blood. Receptors originate from a boy younger than 10 in good health.

The chain is built from TRBV10-2 and TRBJ2-6; no clear D. This CDR3 has 14 residues. Germline V gene data show CDR1 as WSHSY and CDR2 as SAAADI. The ends were cut back, 8 bases at V and 2 bases at J, with 10 bases in the middle. CDR3 DNA sequence: TGCGCCAGCTTGGTGGATACTGGGGCCAACGTCCTGACTTTC. Translating it yields CASLVDTGANVLTF.

The J gene is TRBJ2-3, the V gene TRBV5-4; D unclear. The CDR3 loop spans 14 amino acids. V gave up 4 bases and J gave up 4 bases, with 13 bases separating them. CDR1 and CDR2 (germline): SGHNT, YYREEE (reference sequence). CDR3 in DNA: TGTGCCAGCAGCGAAATGGGGAACCCAGATACGCAGTATTTT. It specifies CASSEMGNPDTQYF. The whole variable domain, filled in from reference TRBV5-4 and TRBJ2-3, reads ETGVTQSPTHLIKTRGQQVTLRCSSQSGHNTVSWYQQALGQGPQFIFQYYREEENGRGNFPPRFSGLQFPNYSSELNVNALELDDSALYLCASSEMGNPDTQYFGPGTRLTVL.

This rearrangement joins TRBV29-1 to TRBJ1-2; D is uncertain. Germline V gene data show CDR1 as SQVTM and CDR2 as ANQGSEA. The CDR3 consists of 12 residues. V was pared by 6 bases and J by 12 bases, with 20 bases between. CDR3 in amino acids: CSVEWWPGGHTF. CDR3 DNA sequence: TGCAGCGTGGAATGGTGGCCAGGCGGGCACACCTTC.

This clonotype was found many times. This chain uses TRBV28 with TRBJ2-5, with D perhaps matching TRBD1 or TRBD2 (5 bases each). Germline-derived CDR1 and CDR2 are MDHEN and SYDVKM. Trimming left V 9 bases short and J 3 bases short, with 14 bases between. This CDR3 has 13 amino acids. CDR3 in amino acids: CARGPGREETQYF. CDR3 nucleotide sequence: TGTGCCAGGGGGCCGGGGCGGGAAGAGACCCAGTACTTC.

This chain links TRBV15 with TRBJ1-4, with 7 nucleotides matching TRBD1. V lost 8 bases and J lost 4; bases outside the gene matches: 4. CDR1 and CDR2 from the germline V gene are LNHNV and YYDKDF (reference sequence). The CDR3 length is 13 residues. The CDR3 nucleotides are TGTGCCACCTGGGACAGCAATAATGAAAAACTGTTTTTT. This gives the protein CATWDSNNEKLFF.

This clonotype turned up a few times. CDR3 loop: CATTMDRESGANVLTF. In DNA, the CDR3 is TGTGCCACCACGATGGACAGGGAGTCTGGGGCCAACGTCCTGACTTTC. The chain carries TRBV15 and TRBJ2-6, with 8 bases that match TRBD1. Germline V gives CDR1 LNHNV, CDR2 YYDKDF (reference sequence). The CDR3 contains 16 residues. V lost 7 bases and J lost 1; bases outside the gene matches: 6.

The chain carries TRBV11-2 and TRBJ2-6; 7 nucleotides line up with TRBD1. V gave up 1 base and J gave up 2 bases; unmatched junction bases: 5. Germline V CDR1 and CDR2: SGHAT, FQNNGV. The CDR3 is 17 residues long. CDR3 protein: CASSLVWTGTGANVLTF. Here the CDR3 DNA reads TGTGCCAGCAGCTTAGTGTGGACAGGTACTGGGGCCAACGTCCTGACTTTC. Using reference TRBV11-2 and TRBJ2-6 for the parts outside the CDR3, the full variable domain is EAGVAQSPRYKIIEKRQSVAFWCNPISGHATLYWYQQILGQGPKLLIQFQNNGVVDDSQLPKDRFSAERLKGVDSTLKIQPAKLEDSAVYLCASSLVWTGTGANVLTFGAGSRLTVL.

This clonotype has a count of ten or more. The chain uses TRBV10-3 and TRBJ2-1; 7 positions agree with TRBD2. Trimming at V came to 7 bases and at J to 6 bases, leaving 9 bases not matched to a gene. This CDR3 region has 14 residues. CDR1 ENHRY and CDR2 SYGVKD come from the germline V gene. CDR3: CAITEASSGNEQFF. The CDR3, as DNA: TGTGCCATCACCGAAGCCTCTAGCGGCAATGAGCAGTTCTTC.

The V gene is TRBV20-1, the J gene TRBJ2-3, with no clear D. The germline V and J ends were trimmed by 0 bases and 4 bases, with 14 bases remaining between them. CDR1 and CDR2 from the germline V gene are DFQATT and SNEGSKA (reference sequence). This CDR3 is 15 amino acids long. For the CDR3, the DNA is TGCAGTGCTAGAGATCGCCTAGAACTCCCAGATACGCAGTATTTT. This encodes CSARDRLELPDTQYF.

The gene calls are TRBV20-1 and TRBJ2-1; D possibly corresponds to TRBD2 (6 bases). From germline, CDR1 is DFQATT and CDR2 SNEGSKA (reference sequence). The CDR3 spans 17 residues. V lost 5 bases, J lost 2 bases, and 22 bases lay in between. CDR3 residues: CSAVSGFRPLTYNEQFF. As DNA, the CDR3 is TGCAGTGCTGTTAGCGGATTTCGCCCCCTCACCTACAATGAGCAGTTCTTC.

The chain couples TRBV29-1 to TRBJ2-1; 10 bases match TRBD2. The CDR3 has 12 amino acids. V shed 7 bases, J shed 3 bases, and the junction held 0 bases outside the gene matches. Germline assignment: CDR1 SQVTM and CDR2 ANQGSEA. CDR3 residues: CSGTSGYNEQFF. The CDR3 DNA reads as TGCAGCGGGACTAGCGGCTACAATGAGCAGTTCTTC.

This clonotype was picked up a small number of times. The chain recombines TRBV24-1 with TRBJ2-1, with D possibly matching TRBD2 (5 bases). Trimming removed 2 bases from V and 2 bases from J, with 12 bases in between. Germline V gene sequence: CDR1 KGHDR, CDR2 SFDVKD. The CDR3 consists of 16 residues. The DNA for the CDR3 is TGTGCCACCAGTGATTCCTTTAGCGAACCCTACAATGAGCAGTTCTTC. Translation: CATSDSFSEPYNEQFF.

V and J are TRBV5-8 and TRBJ2-7; no reliable D call. Germline-derived CDR1 and CDR2 are SGHTS and YDEGEE. The CDR3 loop spans 12 amino acids. V was pared by 3 bases and J by 3 bases, with 7 bases between. CDR3 loop: CASSSDLYEQYF. CDR3 nucleotides: TGTGCCAGCAGCTCCGACCTCTACGAGCAGTACTTC. The variable domain in full, with the rest retrieved from reference TRBV5-8 and TRBJ2-7, is EAGVTQSPTHLIKTRGQQATLRCSPISGHTSVYWYQQALGLGLQFLLWYDEGEERNRGNFPPRFSGRQFPNYSSELNVNALELEDSALYLCASSSDLYEQYFGPGTRLTVT.

The chain uses TRBV6-5 and TRBJ2-2; 8 bases are a match to TRBD1. Per germline, CDR1 MNHEY and CDR2 SVGAGI. The CDR3 length is 15 residues. V lost 0 bases to trimming and J lost 4 bases; unmatched junction nucleotides: 1. This CDR3 reads CASSYSDRVTGELFF. CDR3 sequence (DNA): TGTGCCAGCAGTTACTCGGACAGGGTCACCGGGGAGCTGTTTTTT.

This sequence joins TRBV7-9 and TRBJ2-5, with 9 bases that match TRBD2. With the DNA end fitting TRBJ2-1 better, the J assignment may be wrong. Germline CDR1 is SEHNR and CDR2 is FQNEAQ (reference sequence). This CDR3 is built from 16 residues. The CDR3 reads CASSLGGGRGDNEQFF. CDR3 nucleotides: TGTGCCAGCAGCTTAGGGGGCGGGAGGGGAGACAATGAGCAGTTCTTC.

V usage is TRBV6-1 and J usage is TRBJ2-7, with D tentatively TRBD2 (5 bases). The CDR3 has 16 amino acids. V was trimmed by 3 bases and J by 5 bases, leaving 20 bases between them. Looked up from germline, CDR1 is MNHNS and CDR2 is SASEGT. Here the CDR3 reads CASSEWGSGGGHEQYF. The CDR3 nucleotides are TGTGCCAGCAGTGAGTGGGGAAGCGGCGGCGGCCACGAGCAGTACTTC.

The rearrangement links TRBV12-3 or TRBV12-4 to TRBJ2-7, with 7 positions matching TRBD1. The V segment lost 8 bases and the J segment 0 bases; nucleotides outside the gene matches: 13. This CDR3 contains 16 residues. The DNA of the CDR3 is TGTGCCAGCCAGGGGGAAGGCACCTTTAACTCCTACGAGCAGTACTTC. The encoded protein is CASQGEGTFNSYEQYF.

This clonotype was detected only a few times. V and J are TRBV27 and TRBJ2-7; D remains ambiguous. Germline CDR1 MNHEY, CDR2 SMNVEV (reference sequence). V lost 3 bases, J lost 0 bases, and 9 bases lay in between. The CDR3 has 14 amino acids. Here the CDR3 DNA reads TGTGCCAGCAGTTTGGCATGGAACTCCTACGAGCAGTACTTC. Translating it yields CASSLAWNSYEQYF.